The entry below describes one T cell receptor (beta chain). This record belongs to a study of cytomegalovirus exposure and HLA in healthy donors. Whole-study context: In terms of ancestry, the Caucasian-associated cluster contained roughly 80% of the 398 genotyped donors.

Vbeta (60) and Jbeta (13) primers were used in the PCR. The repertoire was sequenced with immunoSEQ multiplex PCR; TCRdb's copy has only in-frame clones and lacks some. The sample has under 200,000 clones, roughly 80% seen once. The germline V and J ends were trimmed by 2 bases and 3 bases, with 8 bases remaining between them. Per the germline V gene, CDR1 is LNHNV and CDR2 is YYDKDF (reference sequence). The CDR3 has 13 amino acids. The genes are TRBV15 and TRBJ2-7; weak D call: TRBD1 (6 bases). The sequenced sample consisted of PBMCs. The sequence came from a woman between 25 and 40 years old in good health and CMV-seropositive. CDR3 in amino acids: CATSRQGSYEQYF. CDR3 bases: TGTGCCACCAGCAGACAGGGGAGCTACGAGCAGTACTTC.